This T cell receptor beta chain comes out of a study of T cells after yellow fever vaccination. Overall study: The SMART-Seq v4 Ultra Low Input method served to prepare the low-cell-number fractions. Findings and caveats of the study: Most primary-vaccination clones reappeared after the booster (about 95% CD4, approximately 88% CD8). Within FACS-sorted repertoires, abundant clonotypes contaminating from the bulk population could be present.

This CDR3 has 14 residues. Trimming removed 5 bases from V and 5 bases from J; junction bases left unmatched: 2. Per germline, CDR1 LGHNA and CDR2 YSLEER. This clonotype was detected many times. Its antigen is not known. Template switching by 5'RACE produced TCR cDNA, adding a universal primer site and UMIs. TCRdb re-derived calls from the 5' RACE reads in MiXCR, one entry per CDR3 protein. The top ten hold roughly 23% of the sample, which has around 100,000 distinct CDR3 sequences, around 8.6% seen once. This sequence was found in a man aged 30 to 45 who received the YFV17D yellow fever vaccine. The chain recombines TRBV4-3 with TRBJ2-7; TRBD2 matches at 14 bases. The starting material was CD8+ T cells sorted from PBMCs, obtained 45 days after the yellow fever booster vaccination. The CDR3 nucleotides read TGCGCCAGCAGCGCGGGACTAGCGGGAGACGAGCAGTACTTC. Residues: CASSAGLAGDEQYF.